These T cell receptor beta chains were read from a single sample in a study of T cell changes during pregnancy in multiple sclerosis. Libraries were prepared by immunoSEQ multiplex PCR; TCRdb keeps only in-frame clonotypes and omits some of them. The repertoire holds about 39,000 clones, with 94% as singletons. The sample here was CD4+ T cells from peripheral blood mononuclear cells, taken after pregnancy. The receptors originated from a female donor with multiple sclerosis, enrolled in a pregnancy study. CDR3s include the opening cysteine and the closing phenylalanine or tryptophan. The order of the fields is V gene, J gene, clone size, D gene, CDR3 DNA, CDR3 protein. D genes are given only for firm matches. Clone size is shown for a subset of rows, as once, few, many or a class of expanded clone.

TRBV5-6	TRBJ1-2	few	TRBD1	TGTGCCAGCAGCCCGGACAGGTCTTCGAACTATGGCTACACCTTC	CASSPDRSSNYGYTF
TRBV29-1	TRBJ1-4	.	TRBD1	TGCAGCGTTGCCGCCCTGCGAGACAGGGGCGGGTCTGAAAAACTGTTTTTT	CSVAALRDRGGSEKLFF
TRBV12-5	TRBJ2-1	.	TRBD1	TGTGCTAGTGGTTTCGGGACAGGGAAGACCTACAATGAGCAGTTCTTC	CASGFGTGKTYNEQFF
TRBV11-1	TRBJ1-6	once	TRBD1	TGTGCCAGCAGCACCCGGACAGGGGGTAATTCACCCCTCCACTTT	CASSTRTGGNSPLHF
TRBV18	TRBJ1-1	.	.	TGTGCCAGCTCACCCGGCGACAGCCGGAACACTGAAGCTTTCTTT	CASSPGDSRNTEAFF
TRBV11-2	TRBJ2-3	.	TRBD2	TGTGCCAGCAGCTCGTGGGGCGGGGGGGATACGCAGTATTTT	CASSSWGGGDTQYF
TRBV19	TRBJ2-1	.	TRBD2	TGTGCCAGTAGGGAGAAGGCGGGGGGGAGAAATGAGCAGTTCTTC	CASREKAGGRNEQFF
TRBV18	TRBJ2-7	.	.	TGTGCCAGCTCAGACCTACAGGGCTACGAGCAGTACTTC	CASSDLQGYEQYF
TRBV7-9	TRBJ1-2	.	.	TGTGCCAGCAGCTTAGTTAATAACTATGGCTACACCTTC	CASSLVNNYGYTF
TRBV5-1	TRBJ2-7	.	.	TGCGCCAGCAGCTTGGGGCCGGGTACCTACGAGCAGTACTTC	CASSLGPGTYEQYF
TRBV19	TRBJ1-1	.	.	TGTGCCAGTAGTATATTACAGGGTTGGAACACTGAAGCTTTCTTT	CASSILQGWNTEAFF
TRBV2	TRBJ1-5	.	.	TGTGCCAGCAGTCCAAGGAACAGGGAGGGACAGCCCCAGCATTTT	CASSPRNREGQPQHF
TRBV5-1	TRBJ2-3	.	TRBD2	TGCGCCAGCAGCACCGAAGCGGGAAACACAGATACGCAGTATTTT	CASSTEAGNTDTQYF
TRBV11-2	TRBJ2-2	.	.	TGTGCCAGCAGCTTACAGGGTCACACCGGGGAGCTGTTTTTT	CASSLQGHTGELFF
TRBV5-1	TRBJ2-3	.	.	TGCGCCAGCAGCTTGGCTGCGACAGGCGGCACAGATACGCAGTATTTT	CASSLAATGGTDTQYF
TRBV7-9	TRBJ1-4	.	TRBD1	TGTGCCAGCAGCTTAGCAGGACAGGGTAGGGAAAAACTGTTTTTT	CASSLAGQGREKLFF
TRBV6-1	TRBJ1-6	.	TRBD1	TGTGCCAGCAGTGACCGACAGGGAAACTCACCCCTCCACTTT	CASSDRQGNSPLHF
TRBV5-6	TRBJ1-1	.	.	TGTGCCAGCACCATCTTGACAGCCTCGATGAACACTGAAGCTTTCTTT	CASTILTASMNTEAFF
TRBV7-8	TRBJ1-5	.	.	TGTGCCAGCGGCGGGCGTTACGATCAGCCCCAGCATTTT	CASGGRYDQPQHF
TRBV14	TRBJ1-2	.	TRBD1	TGTGCCAGCAGCCGGGGGGACAGGGTAGCTGGCTACACCTTC	CASSRGDRVAGYTF
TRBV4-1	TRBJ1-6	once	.	TGCGCCAGCAGCAGGGGCTATAATTCACCCCTCCACTTT	CASSRGYNSPLHF
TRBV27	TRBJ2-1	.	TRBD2	TGTGCCAGCAGTATTCTGACTAGCGGGGGGAACAATGAGCAGTTCTTC	CASSILTSGGNNEQFF
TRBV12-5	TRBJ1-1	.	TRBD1	TGTGCTAGTGGGACAGGGATTCCGAACACTGAAGCTTTCTTT	CASGTGIPNTEAFF
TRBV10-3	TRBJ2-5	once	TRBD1	TGTGCCACCCGACCCGGGACAGGGTCCATGGAGACCCAGTACTTC	CATRPGTGSMETQYF
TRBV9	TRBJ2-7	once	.	TGTGCCAGCAGCGTAGGTCACTTTAGCTCCTACGAGCAGTACTTC	CASSVGHFSSYEQYF
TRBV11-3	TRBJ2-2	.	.	TGTGCCAGCAGCTTAGTCCGGGGCGGGGAGCTGTTTTTT	CASSLVRGGELFF
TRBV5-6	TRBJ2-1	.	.	TGTGCCAGCAGCCGAACAGAAAGCACGTACAATGAGCAGTTCTTC	CASSRTESTYNEQFF
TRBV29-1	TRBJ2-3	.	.	TGCAGCGTTGAAGGAGGGCTAGCGATAGCAGATACGCAGTATTTT	CSVEGGLAIADTQYF
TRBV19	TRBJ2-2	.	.	TGTGCCAGCTTAAAGGGGGGGGCGTACACCGGGGAGCTGTTTTTT	CASLKGGAYTGELFF
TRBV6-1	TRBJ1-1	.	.	TGTGCCAGCACCCAGACAGTGAACACTGAAGCTTTCTTT	CASTQTVNTEAFF
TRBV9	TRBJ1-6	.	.	TGTGCCAGCAGCGTAAGTTCGGGGGGAAATTCACCCCTCCACTTT	CASSVSSGGNSPLHF
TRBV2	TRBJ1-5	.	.	TGTGCCAGCAGTGATTTGGGGGCCGGTCAGCCCCAGCATTTT	CASSDLGAGQPQHF
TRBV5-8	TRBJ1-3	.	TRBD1	TGTGCCAGCAGCAGGGGACAGGGGCCAGGAAACACCATATATTTT	CASSRGQGPGNTIYF
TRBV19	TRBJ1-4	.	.	TGTGCCAGTAGTATAAACTTTTGGTTACTCAATGAAAAACTGTTTTTT	CASSINFWLLNEKLFF
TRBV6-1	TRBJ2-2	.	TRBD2	TGTGCCAGCAGAGGAGGGCGGGAGACCGGGGAGCTGTTTTTT	CASRGGRETGELFF
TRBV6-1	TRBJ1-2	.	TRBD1	TGTGCCAGCAGTGAGCCTGGACAGGGACATGGCTACACCTTC	CASSEPGQGHGYTF
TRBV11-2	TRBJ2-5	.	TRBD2	TGTGCCAGCAGCTTGGGGACTAGCGGGCCAGAAGAGACCCAGTACTTC	CASSLGTSGPEETQYF
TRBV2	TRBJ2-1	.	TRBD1	TGTGCCAGCACCAAGACAGGGAAGCACTCTCACTACAATGAGCAGTTCTTC	CASTKTGKHSHYNEQFF
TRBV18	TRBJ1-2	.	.	TGTGCCAGCTCTCAACAGGGAATCTATGGCTACACCTTC	CASSQQGIYGYTF
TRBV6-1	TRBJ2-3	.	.	TGTGCCAGCAGGGTGGGGGCCAACACAGATACGCAGTATTTT	CASRVGANTDTQYF
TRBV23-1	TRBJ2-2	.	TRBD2	TGCGCCAGCAGCCAGACTAGCGGGGTTTCCGGGGAGCTGTTTTTT	CASSQTSGVSGELFF
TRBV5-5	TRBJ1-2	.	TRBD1	TGTGCCAGCAGCAGACAGGGTCGGGGTGGCTACACCTTC	CASSRQGRGGYTF
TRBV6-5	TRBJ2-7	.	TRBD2	TGTGCCAGCAGTGTGGGACTAGCCGACTACGAGCAGTACTTC	CASSVGLADYEQYF
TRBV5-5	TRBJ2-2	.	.	TGTGCCAGCTCCAGGGGAGAATCCGGGGAGCTGTTTTTT	CASSRGESGELFF
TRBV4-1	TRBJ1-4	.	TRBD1	TGCGCCAGCAGCCAAGGATGGACAGGGTTTGCTAATGAAAAACTGTTTTTT	CASSQGWTGFANEKLFF
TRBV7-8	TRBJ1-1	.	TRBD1	TGTGCCAGCAGCCATCGACGACAGGGGCCGGGTGAAGCTTTCTTT	CASSHRRQGPGEAFF
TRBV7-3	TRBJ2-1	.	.	TGTGCCAGCAGCTTAAGCAGGGACAATGAGCAGTTCTTC	CASSLSRDNEQFF
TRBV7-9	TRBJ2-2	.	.	TGTGCCAGCAGCTTAGGGGCCTACACCGGGGAGCTGTTTTTT	CASSLGAYTGELFF
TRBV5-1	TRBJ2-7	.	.	TGCGCCAGCAGCTTGCCAGATTCCTACGAGCAGTACTTC	CASSLPDSYEQYF
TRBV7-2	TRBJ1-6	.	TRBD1	TGTGCCAGCAGCTTTGCACCGGGACAGGGAATTAATTCACCCCTCCACTTT	CASSFAPGQGINSPLHF
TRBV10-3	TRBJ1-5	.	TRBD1	TGTGCCATCAGTGAAGGGCAGGGGGCGCCTCAGCCCCAGCATTTT	CAISEGQGAPQPQHF
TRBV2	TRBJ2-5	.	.	TGTGCCAGCAGTTACAGCCCCATACGGACCCAGTACTTC	CASSYSPIRTQYF